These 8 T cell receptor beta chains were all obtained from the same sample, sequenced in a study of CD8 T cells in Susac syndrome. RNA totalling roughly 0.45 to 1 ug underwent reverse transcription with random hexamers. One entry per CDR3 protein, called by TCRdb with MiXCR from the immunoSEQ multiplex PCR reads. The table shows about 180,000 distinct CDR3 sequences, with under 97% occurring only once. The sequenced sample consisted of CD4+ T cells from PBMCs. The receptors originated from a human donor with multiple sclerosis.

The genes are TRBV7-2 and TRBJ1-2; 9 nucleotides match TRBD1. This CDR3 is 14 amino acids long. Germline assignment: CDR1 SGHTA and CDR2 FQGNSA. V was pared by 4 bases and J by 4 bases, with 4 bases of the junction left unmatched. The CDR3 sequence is CASSSTTGGYGYTF. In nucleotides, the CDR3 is TGTGCCAGCAGCTCCACGACAGGGGGCTATGGCTACACCTTC.

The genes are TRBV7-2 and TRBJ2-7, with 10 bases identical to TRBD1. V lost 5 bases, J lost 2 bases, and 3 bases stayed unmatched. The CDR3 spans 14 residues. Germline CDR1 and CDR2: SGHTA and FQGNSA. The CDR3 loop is CASSRDRGPYEQYF. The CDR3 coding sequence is TGTGCCAGCAGCCGGGACAGGGGCCCCTACGAGCAGTACTTC. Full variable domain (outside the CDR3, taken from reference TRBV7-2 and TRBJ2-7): GAGVSQSPSNKVTEKGKDVELRCDPISGHTALYWYRQSLGQGLEFLIYFQGNSAPDKSGLPSDRFSAERTGGSVSTLTIQRTQQEDSAVYLCASSRDRGPYEQYFGPGTRLTVT.

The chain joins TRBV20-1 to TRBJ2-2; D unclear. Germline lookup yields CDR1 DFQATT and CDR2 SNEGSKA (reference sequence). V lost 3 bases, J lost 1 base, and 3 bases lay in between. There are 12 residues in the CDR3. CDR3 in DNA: TGCAGTGCTAGGGGGAACACCGGGGAGCTGTTTTTT. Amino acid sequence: CSARGNTGELFF.

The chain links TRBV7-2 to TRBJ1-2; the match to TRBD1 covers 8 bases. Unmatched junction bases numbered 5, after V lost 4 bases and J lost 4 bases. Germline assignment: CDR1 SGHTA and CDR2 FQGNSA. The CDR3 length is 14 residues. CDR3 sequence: CASSSYRGAYGYTF. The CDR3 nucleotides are TGTGCCAGCAGCTCATACAGGGGGGCCTATGGCTACACCTTC. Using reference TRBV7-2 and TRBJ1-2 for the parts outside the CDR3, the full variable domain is GAGVSQSPSNKVTEKGKDVELRCDPISGHTALYWYRQSLGQGLEFLIYFQGNSAPDKSGLPSDRFSAERTGGSVSTLTIQRTQQEDSAVYLCASSSYRGAYGYTFGSGTRLTVV.

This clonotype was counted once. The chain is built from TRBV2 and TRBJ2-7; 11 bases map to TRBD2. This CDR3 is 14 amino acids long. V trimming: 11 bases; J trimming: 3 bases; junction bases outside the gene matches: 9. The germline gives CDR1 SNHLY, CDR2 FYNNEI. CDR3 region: CASGTGLAVYEQYF. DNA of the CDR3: TGTGCCTCGGGGACGGGACTAGCGGTCTACGAGCAGTACTTC. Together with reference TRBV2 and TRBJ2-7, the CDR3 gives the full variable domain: EPEVTQTPSHQVTQMGQEVILRCVPISNHLYFYWYRQILGQKVEFLVSFYNNEISEKSEIFDDQFSVERPDGSNFTLKIRSTKLEDSAMYFCASGTGLAVYEQYFGPGTRLTVT.

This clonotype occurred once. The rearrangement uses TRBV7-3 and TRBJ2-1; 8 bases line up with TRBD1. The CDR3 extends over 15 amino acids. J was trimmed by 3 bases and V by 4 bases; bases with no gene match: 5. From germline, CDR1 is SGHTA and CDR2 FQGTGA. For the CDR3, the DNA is TGTGCCAGCAGCTCAGGGGGCAACCTCTACAATGAGCAGTTCTTC. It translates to CASSSGGNLYNEQFF.

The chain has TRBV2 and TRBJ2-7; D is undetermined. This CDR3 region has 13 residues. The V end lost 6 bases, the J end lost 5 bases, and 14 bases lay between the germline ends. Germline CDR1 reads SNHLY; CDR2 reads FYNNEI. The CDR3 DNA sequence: TGTGCCAGCAGATGGCAGAAAATTGACGAGCAGTACTTC. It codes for CASRWQKIDEQYF.

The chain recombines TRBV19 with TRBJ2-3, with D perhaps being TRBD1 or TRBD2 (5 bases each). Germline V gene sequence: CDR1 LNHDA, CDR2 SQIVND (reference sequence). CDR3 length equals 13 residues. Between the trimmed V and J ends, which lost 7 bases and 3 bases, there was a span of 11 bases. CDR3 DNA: TGTGCCAGTATGGGGGTGGGAACAGATACGCAGTATTTT. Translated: CASMGVGTDTQYF. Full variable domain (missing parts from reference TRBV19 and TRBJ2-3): DGGITQSPKYLFRKEGQNVTLSCEQNLNHDAMYWYRQDPGQGLRLIYYSQIVNDFQKGDIAEGYSVSREKKESFPLTVTSAQKNPTAFYLCASMGVGTDTQYFGPGTRLTVL.